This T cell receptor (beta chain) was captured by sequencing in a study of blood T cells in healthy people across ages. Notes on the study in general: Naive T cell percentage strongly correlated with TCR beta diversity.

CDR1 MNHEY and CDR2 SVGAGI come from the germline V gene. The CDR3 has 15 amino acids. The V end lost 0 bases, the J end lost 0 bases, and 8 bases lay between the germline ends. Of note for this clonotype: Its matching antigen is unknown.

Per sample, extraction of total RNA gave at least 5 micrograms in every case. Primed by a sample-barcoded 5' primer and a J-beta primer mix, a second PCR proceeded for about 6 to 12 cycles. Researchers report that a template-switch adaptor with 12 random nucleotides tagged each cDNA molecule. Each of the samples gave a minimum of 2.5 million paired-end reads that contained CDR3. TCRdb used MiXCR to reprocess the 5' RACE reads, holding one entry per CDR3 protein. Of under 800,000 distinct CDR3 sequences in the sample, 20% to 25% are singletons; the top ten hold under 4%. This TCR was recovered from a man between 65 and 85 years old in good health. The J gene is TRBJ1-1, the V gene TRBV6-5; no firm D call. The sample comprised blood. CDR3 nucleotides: TGTGCCAGCAGTTACTCGCCGCAGCTGAACACTGAAGCTTTCTTT. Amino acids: CASSYSPQLNTEAFF.